This TCR beta chain was obtained from a study of blood T cell repertoires in COVID-19 (TCRdb year 2020). Notes on the research overall: The collaborator samples originated in the United States, Italy and Spain and spanned the acute and convalescent phases of COVID-19. The material from the prospective study consisted of cDNA or gDNA derived from T cells, B-cell-depleted T cells, or PBMCs. Deeply sampled blood TCRbeta repertoires from subjects exposed to, actively infected with, or recovered from COVID-19 were included in the dataset. The repertoires were made available in a free public database intended to serve as a resource for research on the immune response to SARS-CoV-2. Samples came from the ongoing ImmuneRACE study (first 160 participants) plus 1,254 subjects from 6 global collaborators. Nearly every sample came with metadata listing a de-identified subject ID, COVID-19 status, age in years and sex. Where available, HLA class I and class II types were obtained from metadata supplied by the sample provider rather than from assay-based typing.

The immunoSEQ Assay, a bias-controlled multiplex PCR, was used to amplify TCRbeta CDR3 regions from genomic DNA. The paper's data handling went like this. Within the assay, amplification of reference gene primers was used to estimate how many nucleated cells each sample contained. To quantify the absolute abundance of each unique TCRbeta CDR3 rearrangement, sequence reads were collapsed and filtered. For each sample, productive Simpson clonality was calculated as the square root of Simpson's diversity index over productive rearrangements. TCRdb limited this immuneACCESS table to in-frame rearrangements with V and J called. A share of clones is missing; checked studies link under half to unresolved V genes, and the rest is unexplained. V and J calls and clone size are as listed in that table; D and trimming were resolved from the DNA. This sample holds 150,000 or so clones; approximately 82% were observed only once. Roughly 15% of the sample is held by the ten biggest clonotypes.

The germline V gene yields SNHLY for CDR1 and FYNNEI for CDR2. The V end loses 7 bases and the J end loses 7 bases, and a stretch of 16 bases separates them. The CDR3, from cysteine to phenylalanine, totals 14 residues. The CDR3 DNA has 42 bases and is translated from base 1. What the authors observed across the whole study: The quantity of clinical and demographic metadata differed by source and by participant and was supplied without curation.

As for this clone: It lacks a known antigen. The input lacks base qualities; no much larger clone sits a single base away.

The collaborating institutions used their own protocols to collect whole blood in K2EDTA tubes. For TCRbeta analysis, collaborators shipped samples in one of three forms: frozen whole blood, isolated PBMCs, or DNA extracted from either of those sample types. The sequencing input was peripheral blood. This TCR came from a human donor with acute or convalescent COVID-19. The donor label of this sample is uncertain. Here the chain combines TRBV2 and TRBJ1-4; no D gene call is confident. The DNA reads as follows: TGTGCCAGCAACCCAGGTGGTGGCTTTGAAAAACTGTTTTTT. The encoded protein is CASNPGGGFEKLFF.